The 19 T cell receptor beta chains below come from one sample, sequenced in a study of vaccination and CD4 T cells after COVID-19. The treatment here: roughly 10-day PBMC culture with coronavirus spike peptide pools or control peptides (ViraFEST assay). The antigens of these receptors remain unknown. Cultured CD4+ T cells had their DNA profiled by the Oncomine TCR Beta short-read assay. Each CDR3 protein gets one entry after TCRdb re-called the PCR reads with MiXCR. The sample holds about 12,000 distinct CDR3 sequences; less than 40% are singletons and the top ten take around 24%. The source material was cultured CD4+ T cells from blood. These receptors were collected from a human donor with COVID-19.

The chain couples TRBV19 to TRBJ1-2, with a weak D call TRBD1 (6 bases). V gave up 2 bases and J gave up 6 bases, with 28 bases separating them. The CDR3 loop spans 19 amino acids. CDR1 is LNHDA and CDR2 is SQIVND in the germline V gene (reference sequence). The CDR3 DNA sequence: TGTGCCAGTAGTATAATGGGGAAAGCTGCGGACAGATTATCCGATGGCTACACCTTC. Protein: CASSIMGKAADRLSDGYTF.

This chain joins TRBV11-2 and TRBJ1-5, with D uncertain. V lost 1 base and J lost 4, with 5 bases in between. Germline V gene lookup returns CDR1 SGHAT and CDR2 FQNNGV. CDR3 length equals 13 residues. The CDR3 spells CASSLGLNQPQHF. The CDR3 DNA reads TGTGCCAGCAGCTTAGGATTGAATCAGCCCCAGCATTTT.

The chain couples TRBV6-2 or TRBV6-3 to TRBJ1-1; D is uncertain. The CDR3 has 14 residues. Germline V lookup: CDR1 MNHEY, CDR2 SVGEGT. V lost 0 bases to trimming and J lost 5 bases, with 10 bases between them. For the CDR3, the DNA is TGTGCCAGCAGTTACTCAAGCAAGGGAACTGAAGCTTTCTTT. Translated: CASSYSSKGTEAFF.

The table lists this clonotype with a few counts. The CDR3: CASSLGGTRNTEAFF. CDR3 nucleotides: TGTGCCAGCAGCTTAGGAGGGACACGGAACACTGAAGCTTTCTTT. The J gene is TRBJ1-1, the V gene TRBV11-1; D might be TRBD1 (6 bases). Deletions cut 1 base from V and 1 base from J, with 10 bases between. The CDR3 length is 15 residues. Germline lookup yields CDR1 SGHAT and CDR2 FQDESV (reference sequence). The variable domain in full, completed from reference TRBV11-1 and TRBJ1-1, reads EAEVAQSPRYKITEKSQAVAFWCDPISGHATLYWYRQILGQGPELLVQFQDESVVDDSQLPKDRFSAERLKGVDSTLKIQPAELGDSAMYLCASSLGGTRNTEAFFGQGTRLTVV.

This chain connects TRBV12-3 or TRBV12-4 to TRBJ2-7; D is perhaps TRBD1 or TRBD2 (7 bases each). The CDR3 runs 15 residues. With 1 base removed from V and 2 bases from J, the gap between germline ends came to 12 bases. CDR3 bases: TGTGCCAGCAGTTTAGGGTCAGGGGGGGCCTACGAGCAGTACTTC. Amino acid sequence: CASSLGSGGAYEQYF.

The genes are TRBV20-1 and TRBJ2-7; D is unresolved. The V and J ends lost 6 bases and 1 base respectively, with 19 bases between them. The germline V gene has CDR1 DFQATT and CDR2 SNEGSKA (reference sequence). The CDR3 length is 15 residues. The CDR3 protein is CSAPLVRQGSYEQYF. CDR3 sequence (DNA): TGCAGTGCCCCTCTCGTTCGGCAAGGGTCCTACGAGCAGTACTTC.

This clonotype is medium-sized (0.01 to 0.1%). In DNA form, the CDR3 reads TGTGCCAGCAGTAGGGACAGCAACGGTGGCTACACCTTC. This gives the protein CASSRDSNGGYTF. This chain joins TRBV2 and TRBJ1-2, with 7 bases fitting TRBD1. CDR3 length: 13 amino acids. J gave up 7 bases and V 5 bases, and 7 bases lay outside the gene matches. Germline-derived CDR1 and CDR2 are SNHLY and FYNNEI.

The chain recombines TRBV27 with TRBJ2-3; D unresolved. Trimming took off 5 bases at V and 2 bases at J, with 5 bases between the two ends. The CDR3 runs to 12 residues. Germline V gene lookup returns CDR1 MNHEY and CDR2 SMNVEV (reference sequence). CDR3 in DNA: TGTGCCAGCAGTCCCACCACAGATACGCAGTATTTT. Translated: CASSPTTDTQYF.

This rearrangement joins TRBV9 to TRBJ2-3; the match to TRBD2 covers 7 bases. J was trimmed by 2 bases and V by 0 bases; bases with no gene match: 6. Looked up from germline, CDR1 is SGDLS and CDR2 is YYNGEE. This CDR3 is built from 16 residues. CDR3 bases: TGTGCCAGCAGCGTAGCTTCAGCGGGGTACACAGATACGCAGTATTTT. Translated: CASSVASAGYTDTQYF.

This clonotype was seen a handful of times. The chain employs TRBV15 and TRBJ2-1, with D unresolved. The CDR3 contains 12 residues. Germline V gene lookup returns CDR1 LNHNV and CDR2 YYDKDF (reference sequence). Between the trimmed V and J ends, which lost 1 base and 8 bases, there was a span of 6 bases. The CDR3 DNA reads TGTGCCACCAGCAGAGTGAAGGATGAGCAGTTCTTC. It specifies CATSRVKDEQFF.

The chain combines TRBV10-1 with TRBJ1-1; D not certain. Germline CDR1 is WNHNN and CDR2 is SYGVQD (reference sequence). Trimming cost V 6 bases and J 1 base, with 9 bases left between them. The CDR3 extends over 13 amino acids. This chain's CDR3 is CASSPDKNTEAFF. CDR3 nucleotide sequence: TGCGCCAGCAGCCCTGACAAGAACACTGAAGCTTTCTTT.

The chain employs TRBV25-1 and TRBJ1-6; 7 bases line up with TRBD1. CDR1 and CDR2 (germline): MGHDK, SYGVNS. The CDR3 sequence is 17 residues long. Trimming took 7 bases from V and 7 from J; bases not matched to a gene: 16. In DNA form, the CDR3 reads TGTGCCAGCACTACTCCAGTCCCGGGGACAGTGAATTCACCCCTCCACTTT. Amino acid sequence: CASTTPVPGTVNSPLHF.

The genes are TRBV6-5 and TRBJ1-3, with D unclear. This CDR3 is built from 16 residues. CDR1 is MNHEY and CDR2 is SVGAGI in the germline V gene. V lost 0 bases and J 0 bases, leaving 9 bases between the germline ends. CDR3 protein: CASSYSGGSSGNTIYF. The DNA of the CDR3 is TGTGCCAGCAGTTACTCTGGCGGGAGCTCTGGAAACACCATATATTTT.

V is TRBV6-4 and J is TRBJ2-2, with TRBD2 matching over 7 bases. This CDR3 comprises 14 residues. Trimming took 3 bases from V and 6 from J; bases not matched to a gene: 4. Germline lookup yields CDR1 MRHNA and CDR2 SNTAGT. This chain's CDR3 is CASSESGVSGELFF. In nucleotides, the CDR3 is TGTGCCAGCAGTGAAAGCGGGGTGTCCGGGGAGCTGTTTTTT.

This clonotype has only a few counts. CDR3 sequence reads: CSATWGQTNGYTF. For the CDR3, the DNA is TGCAGTGCTACCTGGGGACAGACAAATGGCTACACCTTC. The chain is built from TRBV20-1 and TRBJ1-2, with 7 bases lining up with TRBD1. Germline V gives CDR1 DFQATT, CDR2 SNEGSKA (reference sequence). CDR3 length: 13 amino acids. V lost 4 bases and J lost 6; bases outside the gene matches: 8.

This clonotype was seen a handful of times. The J gene is TRBJ1-6, the V gene TRBV27, with 7 bases identical to TRBD1. Germline V CDR1 and CDR2: MNHEY, SMNVEV (reference sequence). CDR3 length: 16 residues. Trimming cost V 5 bases and J 0 bases; bases outside gene matches: 4. This CDR3 reads CASSQTGSSYNSPLHF. The CDR3 DNA follows: TGTGCCAGCAGTCAGACAGGGAGCTCCTATAATTCACCCCTCCACTTT.

The CDR3: CASSSAGGSMNTGELFF. CDR3 DNA: TGTGCCAGCAGCTCCGCTGGAGGCTCGATGAACACCGGGGAGCTGTTTTTT. This rearrangement joins TRBV7-6 to TRBJ2-2; D is perhaps TRBD2 (5 bases). Germline CDR1 SGHVS, CDR2 FNYEAQ. Trimming stripped 4 bases from V and 1 base from J, with 16 bases between. The CDR3 sequence is 17 residues long.

The chain recombines TRBV9 with TRBJ2-2, with D uncertain. Per germline, CDR1 SGDLS and CDR2 YYNGEE. The CDR3 length is 16 residues. The V and J ends lost 0 bases and 4 bases respectively, with 13 bases between them. CDR3 nucleotide sequence: TGTGCCAGCAGCGTAGGGCCCCAGGCGAGCACCGGGGAGCTGTTTTTT. Amino acid sequence: CASSVGPQASTGELFF.

This chain connects TRBV6-2 or TRBV6-3 to TRBJ2-5; 7 positions agree with TRBD2. V lost 4 bases to trimming and J lost 4 bases; unmatched junction nucleotides: 6. Germline V gene data show CDR1 as MNHEY and CDR2 as SVGEGT. This CDR3 region has 14 residues. The CDR3 DNA follows: TGTGCCAGCAGTTGGCATCCTAGCGGAGAGACCCAGTACTTC. Its translation: CASSWHPSGETQYF.